The 21 T cell receptor beta chains below all came from one sample that was sequenced in a study of CD8 T cells in ankylosing spondylitis. Points from the study as a whole: Seemingly characteristic of ankylosing spondylitis blood was a TCR beta motif consisting of eight highly homologous variants.

TCRdb re-derived calls from the 5' RACE reads in MiXCR, one entry per CDR3 protein. Among 350,000 or so distinct CDR3 sequences, roughly 8% were seen once, and the ten largest hold approximately 14%. These receptors' antigens are unknown. Sequencing was carried out using blood, either unsorted or a sorted T cell fraction (not recorded which). The receptors shown here come from a male donor with ankylosing spondylitis.

The chain links TRBV20-1 to TRBJ2-1, with 7 bases fitting TRBD1. With V trimmed by 3 bases and J by 12 bases, 14 bases remained unmatched. The germline V gene encodes CDR1 DFQATT and CDR2 SNEGSKA (reference sequence). The CDR3 is made up of 14 amino acids. The CDR3 protein is CSARDRRRLQLQFF. CDR3 nucleotides: TGCAGTGCTAGGGACAGGCGACGTTTACAATTGCAGTTCTTC.

The genes are TRBV5-1 and TRBJ2-5, with 7 bases matching TRBD1. J was trimmed by 5 bases and V by 4 bases; bases with no gene match: 17. The CDR3 is 17 residues long. In germline, CDR1 is SGHRS, CDR2 YFSETQ. CDR3: CASSAREATGDGETQYF. CDR3 sequence (DNA): TGCGCCAGCAGCGCAAGAGAGGCCACAGGGGATGGTGAGACCCAGTACTTC.

This clonotype was recorded at least ten times. V gene TRBV5-1 combines with J gene TRBJ2-1; tentatively, D is TRBD2 (5 bases). Trimming took 4 bases from V and 7 from J, leaving 18 bases between them. This CDR3 has 15 residues. Germline V gene lookup returns CDR1 SGHRS and CDR2 YFSETQ. DNA for the CDR3: TGCGCCAGCAGCCTGAGGGAAGTTGGTGGAAATGAGCAGTTCTTC. This sequence encodes CASSLREVGGNEQFF.

This clonotype was seen more than once but under ten times. V is TRBV12-3 or TRBV12-4 and J is TRBJ1-5; D might be TRBD1 (5 bases). This CDR3 region has 16 residues. V was pared by 2 bases and J by 4 bases, with 15 bases between. CDR3 in DNA: TGTGCCAGCAGTTTAAACCTCAGGGACCCAAATCAGCCCCAGCATTTT. Protein product: CASSLNLRDPNQPQHF.

This clonotype occurred a few times. J is TRBJ1-2 and V is TRBV7-8; D may be TRBD1 (5 bases). Trimming shortened V by 5 bases and J by 8 bases, and 15 bases separated the two germline ends. CDR1 and CDR2 (germline): SGHVS, FQNEAQ. The CDR3 runs 13 residues. This CDR3 reads CASSLLGRAGYTF. In DNA form, the CDR3 reads TGTGCCAGCAGCCTGCTAGGCAGGGCGGGCTACACCTTC.

This clonotype was counted at least ten times. The rearrangement uses TRBV29-1 and TRBJ2-3; D remains unclear. The CDR3 runs 15 residues. V was clipped by 1 base and J by 1 base, with 12 bases between them. Germline V gene sequence: CDR1 SQVTM, CDR2 ANQGSEA. CDR3 nucleotides: TGCAGCGTTGAAGGATGGCCAGGTGGCACAGATACGCAGTATTTT. Amino acid sequence: CSVEGWPGGTDTQYF.

This chain links TRBV28 with TRBJ2-7, with TRBD2 matching 12 bases. CDR1 MDHEN and CDR2 SYDVKM come from the germline V gene. This CDR3 comprises 18 residues. Germline trimming cut 6 bases from V and 2 bases from J; bases unmatched to any gene: 14. The CDR3 loop reads CASSPPRNSSGRAYEQYF. CDR3 coding DNA: TGTGCCAGCAGCCCACCCAGGAATTCTAGCGGGAGGGCCTACGAGCAGTACTTC. The whole variable domain, filled in from reference TRBV28 and TRBJ2-7, reads DVKVTQSSRYLVKRTGEKVFLECVQDMDHENMFWYRQDPGLGLRLIYFSYDVKMKEKGDIPEGYSVSREKKERFSLILESASTNQTSMYLCASSPPRNSSGRAYEQYFGPGTRLTVT.

This CDR3 is CASRLDRGTYNEQFF. In nucleotides, the CDR3 is TGCGCCAGCAGGCTCGACAGGGGGACCTACAATGAGCAGTTCTTC. The chain joins TRBV5-1 to TRBJ2-1, with 9 bases that match TRBD1. CDR1 SGHRS and CDR2 YFSETQ come from the germline V gene. The CDR3 covers 15 residues. The trim removed 5 bases at V and 2 bases at J, leaving 5 bases unmatched. Full variable domain (missing parts from reference TRBV5-1 and TRBJ2-1): KAGVTQTPRYLIKTRGQQVTLSCSPISGHRSVSWYQQTPGQGLQFLFEYFSETQRNKGNFPGRFSGRQFSNSRSEMNVSTLELGDSALYLCASRLDRGTYNEQFFGPGTRLTVL.

This clonotype has at least ten counts. The gene calls are TRBV5-1 and TRBJ2-1; 9 positions match TRBD2. Germline assignment: CDR1 SGHRS and CDR2 YFSETQ. CDR3 length: 15 residues. V dropped 4 bases and J dropped 6; count of bases not matched to a gene: 8. Here the CDR3 reads CASSVPGLARNEQFF. The CDR3 DNA reads TGCGCCAGCAGCGTCCCGGGACTAGCCCGCAATGAGCAGTTCTTC.

This clonotype was seen a few times. This chain connects TRBV6-1 to TRBJ2-5; TRBD2 matches at 11 bases. Per germline, CDR1 MNHNS and CDR2 SASEGT. V lost 4 bases and J lost 11; bases outside the gene matches: 9. The CDR3 has 14 residues. The chain's CDR3 is CASSAPGTSGFQYF. In DNA form, the CDR3 reads TGTGCCAGCAGTGCACCCGGGACTAGCGGATTTCAGTACTTC.

This clonotype was seen at least ten times. J is TRBJ1-4 and V is TRBV18, with D unclear. The V end was cut by 5 bases, the J end by 7 bases, with 11 bases between. The germline gives CDR1 KGHSH, CDR2 LQKENI. The length of the CDR3 is 13 residues. In DNA, the CDR3 is TGTGCCAGCTCAACCGTCGACGGTGAAAAACTGTTTTTT. Translating it yields CASSTVDGEKLFF.

This clonotype was recorded a few times. V and J are TRBV12-3 or TRBV12-4 and TRBJ1-1; D is ambiguous. V dropped 7 bases and J dropped 4 bases, with 7 bases sitting between them. CDR3 length equals 11 residues. CDR3 sequence reads: CASTQSTEAFF. The CDR3, as DNA: TGTGCCAGCACCCAATCCACTGAAGCTTTCTTT.

In its sample, this clonotype was seen many times. The rearrangement uses TRBV9 and TRBJ1-2, with 12 bases matching TRBD1. The ends lost 3 bases at V and 8 bases at J; junction bases unmatched: 8. The CDR3 runs 15 residues. Germline lookup yields CDR1 SGDLS and CDR2 YYNGEE. The CDR3 DNA reads as TGTGCCAGCAGCGCCCCGGGACAGGGGGCCTTCGGCTACACCTTC. Its translation is CASSAPGQGAFGYTF.

There are a few counts of this clonotype. The rearrangement links TRBV5-1 to TRBJ1-4; a possible D gene is TRBD1 (5 bases). V lost 1 base to trimming and J lost 5 bases, with 9 bases between them. The CDR3 covers 14 residues. Looked up from germline, CDR1 is SGHRS and CDR2 is YFSETQ. The CDR3 reads CASSLMGLNEKLFF. In nucleotides, the CDR3 is TGCGCCAGCAGCTTGATGGGGCTGAATGAAAAACTGTTTTTT.

This clonotype was picked up a small number of times. V gene TRBV11-2 combines with J gene TRBJ2-1, with 8 bases aligning to TRBD1. V shed 5 bases, J shed 4 bases, and the junction held 7 bases outside the gene matches. The CDR3 is 15 residues long. CDR1 and CDR2 from the germline V gene are SGHAT and FQNNGV. The CDR3 DNA reads as TGTGCCAGCAGCGTAACCGGGACAGGATACAATGAGCAGTTCTTC. This translates into CASSVTGTGYNEQFF.

There are many counts of this clonotype. The rearrangement joins TRBV5-1 to TRBJ1-3, with D unclear. CDR1 is SGHRS, CDR2 YFSETQ, per germline. V gave up 0 bases and J gave up 0 bases, with 7 bases separating them. There are 15 residues in the CDR3. The CDR3 is CASSLGSSSGNTIYF. The CDR3 nucleotides are TGCGCCAGCAGCTTGGGGAGTAGCTCTGGAAACACCATATATTTT.

This clonotype has only a few counts. This sequence joins TRBV7-9 and TRBJ1-1; no clear D gene. The CDR3 loop spans 14 amino acids. Between the trimmed V and J ends, which lost 3 bases and 0 bases, there was a span of 8 bases. Germline CDR1 reads SEHNR; CDR2 reads FQNEAQ (reference sequence). This CDR3 reads CASSFDGLNTEAFF. As DNA, the CDR3 is TGTGCCAGCAGCTTCGACGGGTTGAACACTGAAGCTTTCTTT. The whole variable domain, filled in from reference TRBV7-9 and TRBJ1-1, reads DTGVSQNPRHKITKRGQNVTFRCDPISEHNRLYWYRQTLGQGPEFLTYFQNEAQLEKSRLLSDRFSAERPKGSFSTLEIQRTEQGDSAMYLCASSFDGLNTEAFFGQGTRLTVV.

This clonotype was counted many times. The CDR3 here is CASSLESLAGGGDTQYF. CDR3 in DNA: TGCGCCAGCAGCTTGGAATCCCTAGCGGGAGGAGGAGATACGCAGTATTTT. The genes are TRBV5-1 and TRBJ2-3; TRBD2 agrees at 11 bases. This CDR3 contains 17 residues. With V trimmed by 0 bases and J by 5 bases, 8 bases remained unmatched. CDR1 SGHRS and CDR2 YFSETQ come from the germline V gene.

The J gene is TRBJ2-7, the V gene TRBV6-2 or TRBV6-3; 8 bases are a match to TRBD2. The V segment lost 0 bases and the J segment 3 bases; nucleotides outside the gene matches: 1. Germline assignment: CDR1 MNHEY and CDR2 SVGEGT. CDR3 length: 14 amino acids. The CDR3 reads CASSYSSGVYEQYF. For the CDR3, the DNA is TGTGCCAGCAGTTACTCTAGCGGGGTCTACGAGCAGTACTTC.

This clonotype came up a few times. V and J are TRBV6-1 and TRBJ1-5; D gene unclear. In germline, CDR1 is MNHNS, CDR2 SASEGT. The germline V and J ends were trimmed by 3 bases and 7 bases, with 4 bases remaining between them. This CDR3 is 11 amino acids long. DNA for the CDR3: TGTGCCAGCAGTGATCCCCAGCCCCAGCATTTT. Translation gives CASSDPQPQHF.

This clonotype has at least ten counts. The chain combines TRBV2 with TRBJ2-3; no firm D call. The ends were cut back, 10 bases at V and 1 base at J, with 12 bases in the middle. Per the germline V gene, CDR1 is SNHLY and CDR2 is FYNNEI. This CDR3 has 13 residues. CDR3 in DNA: TGTGCCATCGTCCCCCGTGGCACAGATACGCAGTATTTT. This codes for CAIVPRGTDTQYF.